This note documents a single TCR beta chain sequence. The antigen this receptor binds is unknown. No clone much larger than this one lies a single base away; base qualities are absent. These data originate in a study of cytomegalovirus exposure and HLA in healthy donors (TCRdb year 2017). Concerning the study at large: An earlier analysis of approximately 640 of the donors reported approximately 270 Gb of sequence data and approximately 110 million unique TCR beta sequences from 150 million to 200 million T cells. An early release covering 550 to 650 HLA-typed donors comprised about 320 gigabases of sequencing data and roughly 86 million unique TCR sequences. The genetic ancestry cluster associated with self-reported Caucasian donors included roughly 84% of the approximately 400 genotyped donors. The study was designed to test whether signatures of past pathogen exposure could be identified by cataloging public T cell receptors. The study used immunosequencing to profile the T cell repertoires of more than 650 subjects and linked those repertoires to cytomegalovirus serostatus. Along with the approximately 670-subject first cohort, a separate validation cohort of roughly 110 different subjects was used. The study combined high-throughput TCR immunosequencing, statistical association of individual TCRs with disease status, and machine learning to predict cytomegalovirus infection status. A later analysis re-examined previously published TCR beta repertoires from about 670 donors and added high-resolution HLA genotyping to investigate patterns of TCR occurrence. Rather than using new phenotypic data, the later analysis identified candidate immune exposures from TCR beta sequences and from how often those sequences occurred across donors. In an earlier analysis of over 550 of the donors, high-throughput TCR beta sequencing was used to judge whether each TCR beta V gene segment behaved as functional or pseudogenic. Alongside the repertoire data, information on donor age, sex, ethnicity and CMV serostatus was compiled. A later genetic analysis used genome-wide SNP genotypes for about three fifths of the 666 donors, treating that subset as a discovery cohort. All discovery cohort repertoires had been generated on a single sequencing platform. Both class I and class II loci were covered by HLA typing, at four-digit resolution. Typing coverage differed by locus: A, B, C, DRB1 and DQB1 were typed in roughly 620-630 donors, DQA1 in 500 to 550, DPA1 in 600 to 610, and DPB1 in around 440. Because of strong linkage in the cohort, roughly five DR-DQ haplotypes were treated as single units for association and clustering. Among approximately 370 genotyped donors of the cohort, an average of approximately 220,000 unique TCR beta nucleotide sequences was sequenced per donor, of which approximately 18% were non-productive.

General conclusions and limits of the study: In this cohort, only TCR beta chains were sequenced, and detectable features were limited by the absence of alpha or paired-chain data. According to the authors, the approach could potentially be generalized to other disease states and immunological phenotypes. In a later genetic analysis, a missense DCLRE1C variant was associated with V-gene and J-gene trimming of TCR beta chains, and the association was replicated in an independent cohort. HLA typing was unavailable for some donors at each locus, so association tests used only the typed subset. A later genetic analysis reported fewer N-insertions in productive TCRs among donors in an Asian-associated ancestry cluster than the roughly 690-donor mean. In a later analysis, HLA-associated TCR beta chains showed more clonal expansion and lower generation probabilities than non-associated chains that were equally common. Some IMGT-functional V segments, including TRBV6-2 and TRBV6-3, could not be distinguished by the 87-base-pair reads and were therefore excluded. Immune exposure information for the cohort was limited to CMV serostatus. When HLA alleles, especially DR and DQ, strongly co-occurred, attributing TCR associations to individual alleles was difficult. Three of the identified cytomegalovirus-associated TCR beta chains were confirmed in vitro to be specific for cytomegalovirus antigens. Roughly uniform sequencing depth across donors was assumed in presence/absence analyses, although this assumption may not hold. A group of highly shared sequence variants was considered likely to be a technical artifact of the sequencing pipeline. In both the original and validation cohorts, the classifier was reported to diagnose cytomegalovirus status with high specificity and sensitivity. The study gave a list of some 150 TCR beta chains associated with cytomegalovirus. A later analysis associated 15,000 to 20,000 TCR beta sequences with specific HLA alleles at a false discovery rate of 0.05. Correlated functional status among segregating V segments might be attributable to linkage disequilibrium, but an unknown experimental factor could not be ruled out. A later analysis reported that several top co-occurrence clusters appeared linked to parvovirus B19, influenza, CMV and Epstein-Barr virus. In an earlier analysis of 587 of the donors, most TCR beta V segments appeared in productive rearrangements about 87% or about 30% of the time, broadly matching IMGT annotations. According to a later analysis, TCR association rates differed among HLA loci, with DRB1 alleles showing the most associated TCRs and HLA-C alleles showing the fewest. Because counts were too low, about 15 rarely observed V segments, including chromosome 9 orphons, were left out of the earlier analysis of 587 of the donors. Most TCR sequences were seen in very few donors, while some public TCRs were found in many individuals. A further reported finding was that TCR beta sequences accurately predicted the HLA-A and HLA-B alleles for most subjects in the first cohort. In a later analysis, most CMV-associated TCR beta chains were found to appear HLA-restricted, with HLA associations seemingly driven largely by CMV exposure.

V and J lose 3 bases and 3 bases, and a span of 4 bases separates them. Looking up the germline V gene yields CDR1 SGHTS and CDR2 YDEGEE. Measured from the cysteine to the phenylalanine, the CDR3 is 11 residues long. The sequence is cut down to CDR3 DNA, 33 bases in frame from base 1. Receptor libraries were prepared by the immunoSEQ multiplex PCR assay. The multiplex PCR relied on a mix of 60 forward primers for TCR Vbeta segments and 13 reverse primers for TCR Jbeta segments. The CDR3 region of rearranged TCR beta genes was amplified from genomic DNA by a multiplex PCR assay. The Illumina HiSeq System was used to sequence the amplified TCR beta libraries as 87-base-pair reads. The study's processing was this. In a later analysis, tens of millions of unique TCR beta chains were counted across the 690 or so repertoires, and roughly 9.9 million of these chains were shared by at least two donors. A nearest-neighbor algorithm error-corrected the raw reads and collapsed the reads into unique sequences, merging closely related sequences to remove PCR and sequencing errors. Alignment of CDR3 sequences to IMGT reference sequences was used to assign V, D and J gene segments. For a sequence to be retained, a match of at least six nucleotides to both a V gene segment and a J gene segment was required. A rearrangement was called productive if the CDR3 had no stop codons and remained in frame with V and J, and every other rearrangement was called non-productive. CDR3 was defined according to IMGT convention as the region running from the second conserved V-encoded cysteine to the conserved J-encoded phenylalanine. Sequences without an unambiguous match to a single V gene segment were excluded from the earlier analysis of about 640 of the donors. In an earlier analysis of some 590 of the donors, a V segment was called functional when productive rearrangements were above 56.7%, and segregating when the standard deviation between donors exceeded 5%. A statistical classification framework was built for diagnosing cytomegalovirus status from the catalog of TCR beta chain sequences. In a later analysis, V and J genes were assigned by comparing TCR nucleotide sequences against IMGT/GENE-DB human TR gene sequences. A later analysis assigned CDR3 sequences and most-parsimonious VDJ recombination scenarios with the TCRdist pipeline. In a later analysis, every TCR beta chain was defined by the combination of its CDR3 amino acid sequence and its V-gene family, and reads without a unique V-gene family were dropped. A later analysis removed 550 to 650 highly shared, low-generation-probability nucleotide sequences to deal with suspected cross-contamination and a sequencing artifact. A later analysis calculated a clonal expansion index for each public chain from normalized within-repertoire ranks of inferred template counts. In a later analysis, generation probabilities were computed using a VDJ recombination model fitted to out-of-frame rearrangements, and the results were checked against IGoR. A later analysis scored TCR-TCR, TCR-HLA and TCR-CMV co-occurrence with hypergeometric tests, applying a repertoire-size bias correction to TCR pairs. False discovery rates were estimated in a later analysis by permuting HLA or CMV assignments 20 times. In a later analysis, co-occurring TCRs were grouped using DBSCAN, and TCRdist sequence similarity was added for clustering within HLA-allele-positive subsets. Repertoires with fewer than 30,000 or more than 120,000 public chains, plus five repertoires with anomalous nucleotide sharing, were excluded from co-occurrence clustering. TCRdb provides this immuneACCESS table in a form limited to in-frame rearrangements. Some clones are lacking; in checked studies, under half of them reflect an unresolved V gene, and why the rest are absent is not known. V, J and clone size derive from that table, while D and trimming were established from the DNA sequence. The sample data list some 66,000 clones, and 60% to 80% of these were observed just once. In total, the top ten clones hold over 7.5% of the sample.

In total, approximately 700 healthy bone marrow donors made up the cohort. Cohort members were all nominally healthy when sampled, although unrecorded immune exposures were likely present. The donor was CMV seropositive and was included in the group of almost 300 seropositive cohort members. Each donor provided a peripheral blood sample, and peripheral blood mononuclear cells were used for TCR beta sequencing. The Qiagen DNeasy Blood Extraction Kit was used to extract genomic DNA from the blood cell samples. The specimen sequenced was PBMCs. The sequence is built from TRBV5-8 and TRBJ2-7, with no reliable assignment of the D segment. The receptor was derived from a man in his 60s in good health and CMV-seropositive. The sequenced DNA is TGTGCCAGCAGCTCCCTCTACGAGCAGTACTTC. Its translation reads: CASSSLYEQYF.